This T cell receptor (beta chain) stems from a study of blood T cell repertoires in COVID-19. At the level of the study: Sites across the United States, Italy and Spain contributed samples from acute and convalescent COVID-19.

Authors' methods: Estimates of nucleated cell counts were drawn from the amplification of reference gene primers. Libraries were prepared by immunoSEQ multiplex PCR; TCRdb keeps only in-frame clonotypes and omits some of them. From that table come the V and J calls and clone size; the DNA was used to work out D and trimming. The sample includes tens of thousands of clones, about nine tenths seen only once; the top ten take about 30%. The CDR3 is made up of 11 amino acids. Trimming pared 7 bases from V and 2 bases from J, leaving 6 bases between. CDR1 and CDR2 (germline): SNHLY, FYNNEI. Sequenced: peripheral blood. This chain uses TRBV2 with TRBJ2-7; the D is unclear. The receptor comes from a man between 45 and 60 years old with active or convalescent COVID-19. CDR3 nucleotides: TGTGCCAGCAAGTCGGCCTACGAGCAGTACTTC. Amino acid sequence: CASKSAYEQYF.